The 14 T cell receptor beta chains reported below all come from one sample, sequenced in a study of shared clonotypes between healthy human individuals. Naive CD8 cells lacked CD45RO, underwent positive selection for CCR7 and left out terminally differentiated effector memory CD45RA+ cells. Profiling relied on immunoSEQ multiplex PCR, and the TCRdb table lists in-frame clones only, not all of them. The data show roughly 2,000,000 clones, around 93% seen once. The specimen sequenced was naive CD8+ T cells from PBMCs. Receptor source: a man aged 18-30 years in good health. Some clones in this sample may be carry-over from other donors' samples.

V usage is TRBV4-1 and J usage is TRBJ2-1; tentatively, D is TRBD2 (6 bases). Germline CDR1 reads MGHRA; CDR2 reads YSYEKL. The CDR3 loop spans 18 amino acids. The V end was cut by 3 bases, the J end by 4 bases, with 22 bases between. CDR3 in amino acids: CASSQFRAQGGGYNEQFF. CDR3 nucleotides: TGCGCCAGCAGCCAGTTCCGGGCTCAGGGAGGTGGGTACAATGAGCAGTTCTTC.

This clone has just one count. The same CDR3 arises from other DNA sequences in this sample as well. This chain uses TRBV2 with TRBJ1-2; 9 bases align to TRBD1. Germline trimming cut 3 bases from V and 0 bases from J; bases unmatched to any gene: 2. The CDR3 loop spans 15 amino acids. The germline CDR1 and CDR2 sequences are SNHLY and FYNNEI. The CDR3 loop reads CASSEGQGANYGYTF. The CDR3 DNA is TGTGCCAGCAGTGAGGGACAGGGCGCTAACTATGGCTACACCTTC.

The chain couples TRBV27 to TRBJ1-2; 7 bases are shared with TRBD1. This CDR3 comprises 15 residues. J was trimmed by 4 bases and V by 6 bases; bases with no gene match: 11. In germline, CDR1 is MNHEY, CDR2 SMNVEV (reference sequence). The CDR3 DNA reads as TGTGCCAGCAGACATCGTACAGGGGCCCTCTATGGCTACACCTTC. Translation gives CASRHRTGALYGYTF.

This clone was observed a single time. The chain's CDR3 is CASAIAASGFQETQYF. CDR3 coding DNA: TGTGCCAGCGCAATCGCGGCTAGCGGGTTCCAAGAGACCCAGTACTTC. The chain links TRBV27 to TRBJ2-5, with 8 bases fitting TRBD2. The J segment lost 1 base and the V segment lost 8 bases, leaving 12 bases of the junction unmatched. This CDR3 spans 16 amino acids. Per the germline V gene, CDR1 is MNHEY and CDR2 is SMNVEV (reference sequence).

Note on this clone: One end of the junction is discordant with germline, which a read error may explain. J is TRBJ1-1 and V is TRBV29-1, with a possible D match to TRBD1 (5 bases). CDR3 length: 12 residues. Per germline, CDR1 SQVTM and CDR2 ANQGSEA. The CDR3 DNA reads TGCAGCGCCAGACACCGGGACCCTGAGGCTTTCTTT. Protein product: CSARHRDPEAFF. Based on the CDR3 plus reference TRBV29-1 and TRBJ1-1, the full variable domain is SAVISQKPSRDICQRGTSLTIQCQVDSQVTMMFWYRQQPGQSLTLIATANQGSEATYESGFVIDKFPISRPNLTFSTLTVSNMSPEDSSIYLCSARHRDPEAFFGQGTRLTVV.

J is TRBJ2-3 and V is TRBV4-1; 8 nucleotides align to TRBD2. The CDR3 runs to 18 residues. Germline trimming cut 3 bases from V and 1 base from J; bases unmatched to any gene: 12. The germline V gene encodes CDR1 MGHRA and CDR2 YSYEKL. CDR3 protein: CASSQGLAGPRGTDTQYF. CDR3 nucleotide sequence: TGCGCCAGCAGCCAGGGGCTAGCGGGCCCAAGGGGCACAGATACGCAGTATTTT.

The V and J genes are TRBV20-1 and TRBJ1-2; no definite D call. CDR1 is DFQATT and CDR2 is SNEGSKA in the germline V gene (reference sequence). V lost 1 base to trimming and J lost 8 bases, with 8 bases between them. The CDR3 totals 11 residues. This chain's CDR3 is CSARGRNGYTF. CDR3 nucleotide sequence: TGCAGTGCTAGAGGCAGAAACGGCTACACCTTC.

The chain employs TRBV9 and TRBJ2-3; TRBD1 or TRBD2 may be the D gene (5 bases each). Looked up from germline, CDR1 is SGDLS and CDR2 is YYNGEE. The CDR3 runs 16 residues. Deletions cut 0 bases from V and 1 base from J, with 12 bases between. DNA of the CDR3: TGTGCCAGCAGCGTAGAGTGGGGGTCGGGCACAGATACGCAGTATTTT. It encodes CASSVEWGSGTDTQYF.

The CDR3 region is CASSPGTAGEYGYTF. The CDR3 bases are TGTGCCAGCAGCCCCGGGACGGCGGGGGAATATGGCTACACCTTC. The chain uses TRBV11-1 and TRBJ1-2, with a weak D call TRBD1 (5 bases). Germline values: CDR1 SGHAT, CDR2 FQDESV (reference sequence). This CDR3 is 15 amino acids long. Trimming removed 5 bases at V and 5 bases at J, with 18 bases between.

The V gene is TRBV4-2, the J gene TRBJ1-2; D gene uncertain. The V end was cut by 2 bases, the J end by 4 bases, with 11 bases between. The V gene's germline CDR1 is LGHNA and CDR2 YNFKEQ. The CDR3 runs to 14 residues. CDR3: CASSQSLDSYGYTF. The CDR3 coding sequence is TGTGCCAGCAGCCAAAGTCTAGATAGCTATGGCTACACCTTC.

The chain recombines TRBV19 with TRBJ1-2; unclear D gene. The CDR3 totals 16 residues. Germline assignment: CDR1 LNHDA and CDR2 SQIVND (reference sequence). Between the trimmed V and J ends, which lost 6 bases and 4 bases, there was a span of 21 bases. The CDR3 loop reads CASSPPSGLLFYGYTF. CDR3 nucleotide sequence: TGTGCCAGTAGCCCTCCTAGTGGGCTACTATTCTATGGCTACACCTTC.

This sequence joins TRBV9 and TRBJ2-7; tentatively, D is TRBD1 or TRBD2 (7 bases each). The CDR3 is 15 amino acids. Germline CDR1 is SGDLS and CDR2 is YYNGEE. V was cut by 3 bases and J by 1 base, with 14 bases left in between. The CDR3 coding sequence is TGTGCCAGCAGCGAGGGGGCTAGCGGATCCTACGAGCAGTACTTC. This translates into CASSEGASGSYEQYF.

The chain employs TRBV5-6 and TRBJ2-5; D remains ambiguous. Germline assignment: CDR1 SGHDT and CDR2 YYEEEE. Trimming stripped 0 bases from V and 4 bases from J, with 16 bases between. CDR3 length: 16 residues. DNA for the CDR3: TGTGCCAGCAGCTTGGGGACGGTACCCCGGCTAGAGACCCAGTACTTC. Encoded protein: CASSLGTVPRLETQYF.

J is TRBJ1-2 and V is TRBV9; TRBD1 matches at 11 bases. The V and J ends lost 3 bases and 4 bases, in that order; junction bases with no gene match: 17. Germline V CDR1 and CDR2: SGDLS, YYNGEE. The CDR3 sequence is 19 residues long. The CDR3 nucleotides read TGTGCCAGCAGCGCTTTTTTGTGGACAGGGGGCGATTCGGCCTATGGCTACACCTTC. It encodes CASSAFLWTGGDSAYGYTF.